This TCR beta chain was sequenced in a study of blood T cell repertoires in COVID-19. Whole-study context: Donors in the United States, Italy and Spain gave samples during acute or convalescent COVID-19. PBMCs, B-cell-depleted T cells, or T cells provided the cDNA or gDNA that made up the material.

Original processing methods: Cell counts per sample came from amplifying reference gene primers. Some clones are missing from TCRdb's copy, which holds only in-frame ones; the method was immunoSEQ multiplex PCR. Clone size and V and J calls were adopted from that table, with D and trimming inferred from the DNA. The table includes over 100,000 clones, roughly 84% detected once. The germline gives CDR1 LGHDT, CDR2 YNNKEL (reference sequence). The CDR3 contains 17 residues. Trimming left V 1 base short and J 0 bases short, with 10 bases between. The source of this sequence is a human donor in a cohort sampled during active COVID-19. The sample consisted of peripheral blood. J is TRBJ1-6 and V is TRBV3-1 (or the pseudogene TRBV3-2); D gene unclear. The CDR3 here is CASSQVAQSSYNSPLHF. CDR3 DNA: TGTGCCAGCAGCCAAGTAGCGCAGAGCTCCTATAATTCACCCCTCCACTTT.